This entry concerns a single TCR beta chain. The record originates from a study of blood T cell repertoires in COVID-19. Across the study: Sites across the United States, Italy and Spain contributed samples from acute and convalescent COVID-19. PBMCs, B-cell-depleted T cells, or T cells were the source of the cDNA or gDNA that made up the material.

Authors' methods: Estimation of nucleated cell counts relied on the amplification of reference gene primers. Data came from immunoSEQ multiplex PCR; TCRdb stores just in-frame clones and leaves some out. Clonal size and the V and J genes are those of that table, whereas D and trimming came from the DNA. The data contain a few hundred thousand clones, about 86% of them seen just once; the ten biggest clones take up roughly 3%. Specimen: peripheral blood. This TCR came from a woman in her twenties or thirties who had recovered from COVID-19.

Written as DNA, the CDR3 is TGTGCCAGCAGTACTCACAGAACTAATGAAAAACTGTTTTTT. Translating gives CASSTHRTNEKLFF. V usage is TRBV2 and J usage is TRBJ1-4, with no clear D. Per germline, CDR1 SNHLY and CDR2 FYNNEI. The CDR3 loop spans 14 amino acids. The V gene lost 5 bases and the J gene lost 1 base, with 8 bases spanning the gap.